This T cell receptor beta chain was found in a study of T-cell memory formation after mild COVID-19. On the study more broadly: TCR clustering was largely donor specific.

A 5'RACE reaction primed in the constant segment made cDNA libraries of TCR alpha and TCR beta, and these carried sample barcodes and UMIs. TCRdb called the 5' RACE reads again in MiXCR, with one record for every CDR3 protein. The repertoire has tens of thousands of distinct CDR3 sequences, over 11% of them found once; the top ten carry about a third. Points from the study as a whole: Day 15 to 85 contracting clones showed balanced CD4/CD8; later expanders leaned CD4+. The SARS-CoV-2 specificity of second-wave clones reaching peak at day 37 remained unverified.

As concerns this clonotype: Its antigen remains unidentified.

The CDR3 covers 11 residues. Looked up from germline, CDR1 is GTSNPN and CDR2 is SVGIG (reference sequence). V lost 3 bases to trimming and J lost 8 bases, with 8 bases between them. The sequence was obtained from an adult woman who had mild COVID-19 (a few samples of this study predate the infection). Cell type and time point are not known. V usage is TRBV30 and J usage is TRBJ2-1; D gene unclear. The specimen was PBMCs or a T cell subset sorted from them (not recorded which). The CDR3 sequence is CAWRTGYEQFF. The CDR3 nucleotides read TGTGCCTGGAGGACCGGCTATGAGCAGTTCTTC.